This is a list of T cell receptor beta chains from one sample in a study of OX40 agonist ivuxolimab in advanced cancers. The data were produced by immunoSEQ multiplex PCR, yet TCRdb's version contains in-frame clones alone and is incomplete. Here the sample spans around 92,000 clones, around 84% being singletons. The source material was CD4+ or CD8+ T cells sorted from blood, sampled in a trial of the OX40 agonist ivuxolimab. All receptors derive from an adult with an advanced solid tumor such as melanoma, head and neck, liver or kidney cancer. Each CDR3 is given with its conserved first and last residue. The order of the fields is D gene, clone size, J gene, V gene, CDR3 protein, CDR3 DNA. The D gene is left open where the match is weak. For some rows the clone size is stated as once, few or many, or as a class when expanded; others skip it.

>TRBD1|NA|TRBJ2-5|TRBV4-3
CASSQDRGPETQYF
TGCGCCAGCAGCCAAGACAGGGGGCCAGAGACCCAGTACTTC
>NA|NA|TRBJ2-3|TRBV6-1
CASRDTSTADTQYF
TGTGCCAGCAGAGACACTAGTACTGCAGATACGCAGTATTTT
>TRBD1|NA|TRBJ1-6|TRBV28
CASSPPQGTISPLHF
TGTGCCAGCAGCCCCCCACAGGGGACGATTTCACCCCTCCACTTT
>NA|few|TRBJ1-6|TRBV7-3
CASSLRAGAASPLHF
TGTGCCAGCAGCTTAAGGGCAGGAGCTGCGTCACCCCTCCACTTT
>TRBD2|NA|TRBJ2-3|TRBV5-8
CASSPGVSGATDTQYF
TGTGCCAGCAGCCCGGGGGTTAGCGGGGCCACAGATACGCAGTATTTT
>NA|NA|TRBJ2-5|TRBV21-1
CASSKRGQLAGGKKTQYF
TGTGCCAGCAGCAAAAGGGGCCAACTAGCGGGGGGCAAGAAGACCCAGTACTTC
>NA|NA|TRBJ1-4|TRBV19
CASSDDMKLFF
TGTGCCAGTAGCGATGATATGAAACTGTTTTTT
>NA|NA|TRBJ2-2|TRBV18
CASSTQGALNTGELFF
TGTGCCAGCTCAACTCAGGGAGCGCTGAACACCGGGGAGCTGTTTTTT
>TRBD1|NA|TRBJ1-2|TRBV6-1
CASSEATGGYGYTF
TGTGCCAGCAGTGAAGCTACAGGGGGCTATGGCTACACCTTC
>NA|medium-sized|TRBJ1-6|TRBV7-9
CASSPTANNSPLHF
TGTGCCAGCAGCCCCACGGCGAACAATTCACCCCTCCACTTT
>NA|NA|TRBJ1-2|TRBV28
CASSLIDKSNYGYTF
TGTGCCAGCAGCCTAATAGACAAGTCTAACTATGGCTACACCTTC
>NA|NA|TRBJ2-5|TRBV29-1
CSVGTVQETQYF
TGCAGCGTTGGGACAGTTCAAGAGACCCAGTACTTC
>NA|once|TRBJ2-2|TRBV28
CASSPPHQGRTGELFF
TGTGCCAGCAGCCCCCCCCACCAGGGACGCACCGGGGAGCTGTTTTTT
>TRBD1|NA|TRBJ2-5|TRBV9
CASSVEGSRGRETQYF
TGTGCCAGCAGCGTAGAAGGGAGCAGGGGGCGAGAGACCCAGTACTTC
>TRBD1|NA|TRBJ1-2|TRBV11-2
CASSPRTGPYGYTF
TGTGCCAGCAGCCCCCGGACAGGGCCTTATGGCTACACCTTC
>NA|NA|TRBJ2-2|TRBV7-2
CASSLGQGRTLDTGELFF
TGTGCCAGCAGCTTAGGGCAGGGGAGGACTTTAGACACCGGGGAGCTGTTTTTT
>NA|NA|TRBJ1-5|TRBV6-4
CASSDSHGQPQHF
TGTGCCAGCAGTGACTCCCATGGGCAGCCCCAGCATTTT
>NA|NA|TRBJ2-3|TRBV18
CASSPEYTQYF
TGTGCCAGCTCACCGGAATATACGCAGTATTTT
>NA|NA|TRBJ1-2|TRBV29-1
CSVDLPDSYQGGYTF
TGCAGCGTTGATCTCCCAGACTCCTACCAGGGGGGCTACACCTTC
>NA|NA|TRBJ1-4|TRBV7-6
CASSQRLSPNEKLFF
TGTGCCAGCAGCCAGAGACTGAGTCCTAATGAAAAACTGTTTTTT
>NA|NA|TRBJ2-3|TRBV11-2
CASSLDELHTQYF
TGTGCCAGCAGCTTAGATGAGCTGCATACGCAGTATTTT
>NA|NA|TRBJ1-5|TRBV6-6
CASSYVAGSNQPQHF
TGTGCCAGCAGTTACGTGGCGGGTAGCAATCAGCCCCAGCATTTT
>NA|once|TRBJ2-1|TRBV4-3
CASSQAGSGHNEQFF
TGCGCCAGCAGCCAAGCAGGGTCGGGTCACAATGAGCAGTTCTTC
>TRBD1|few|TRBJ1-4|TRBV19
CASSIRRQGELFF
TGTGCCAGTAGTATTCGGCGACAGGGCGAACTGTTTTTT
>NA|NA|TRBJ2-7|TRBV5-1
CASRYGDTFYEQYF
TGCGCCAGCAGGTATGGGGACACGTTCTACGAGCAGTACTTC
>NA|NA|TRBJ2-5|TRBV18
CASSAYRDGGTETQYF
TGTGCCAGCTCAGCGTACCGGGACGGAGGGACTGAGACCCAGTACTTC
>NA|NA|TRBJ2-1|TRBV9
CASSVGSYGEQFF
TGTGCCAGCAGCGTAGGGTCTTACGGGGAGCAGTTCTTC
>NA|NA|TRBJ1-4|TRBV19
CASSRSENEKLFF
TGTGCCAGTAGCCGGTCAGAGAATGAAAAACTGTTTTTT
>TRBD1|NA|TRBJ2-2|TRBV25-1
CASSDSGTGMAGELFF
TGTGCCAGCAGTGATTCCGGGACAGGGATGGCCGGGGAGCTGTTTTTT
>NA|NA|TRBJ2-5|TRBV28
CASRLLGIETQYF
TGTGCCAGCAGGTTGTTGGGGATTGAGACCCAGTACTTC
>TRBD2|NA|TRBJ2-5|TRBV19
CASSRTSGGGETQYF
TGTGCCAGTAGTCGGACTAGCGGGGGGGGAGAGACCCAGTACTTC
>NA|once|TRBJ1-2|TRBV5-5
CASSPSWGRPNYGYTF
TGTGCCAGCAGCCCCTCTTGGGGGCGACCTAACTATGGCTACACCTTC
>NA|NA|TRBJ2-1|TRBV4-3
CASSQPRRGPEQFF
TGCGCCAGCAGCCAGCCTAGGCGGGGCCCGGAGCAGTTCTTC
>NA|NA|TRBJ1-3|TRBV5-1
CASSLVVVGTTGNTIYF
TGCGCCAGCAGCTTGGTCGTGGTAGGGACTACTGGAAACACCATATATTTT
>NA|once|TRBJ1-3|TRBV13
CASRIGGSGNTIYF
TGTGCCAGCAGGATAGGTGGCTCTGGAAACACCATATATTTT
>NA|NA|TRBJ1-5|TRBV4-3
CASSQDNSPRPQHF
TGCGCCAGCAGCCAAGATAACAGTCCTCGGCCCCAGCATTTT
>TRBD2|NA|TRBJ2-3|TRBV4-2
CASSQVSGGAYSTDTQYF
TGTGCCAGCAGCCAAGTTAGCGGGGGGGCCTATAGCACAGATACGCAGTATTTT
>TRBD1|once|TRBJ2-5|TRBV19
CASSIGQGVGETQYF
TGTGCCAGTAGTATCGGACAGGGGGTCGGTGAGACCCAGTACTTC
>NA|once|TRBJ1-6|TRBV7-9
CASSLHRQSNSPLHF
TGTGCCAGCAGCTTACATAGACAGTCAAATTCACCCCTCCACTTT
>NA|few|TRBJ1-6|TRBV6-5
CASSYGGNYNSPLHF
TGTGCCAGCAGTTATGGGGGGAACTATAATTCACCCCTCCACTTT
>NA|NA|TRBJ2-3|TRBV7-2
CASSEQFASTDTQYF
TGTGCCAGCAGCGAGCAGTTCGCTAGCACAGATACGCAGTATTTT
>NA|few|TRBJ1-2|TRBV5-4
CASSLNYGYTF
TGTGCCAGCAGCTTAAACTATGGCTACACCTTC
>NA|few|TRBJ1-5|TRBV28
CASSLSHQPQHF
TGTGCCAGCAGTTTAAGCCATCAGCCCCAGCATTTT
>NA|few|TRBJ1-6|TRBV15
CATSRSDSPLHF
TGTGCCACCAGCAGATCCGATTCACCCCTCCACTTT
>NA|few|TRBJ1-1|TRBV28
CASIPGGEGTEAFF
TGTGCCAGCATCCCCGGGGGGGAGGGCACTGAAGCTTTCTTT